The 23 T cell receptor beta chains given below trace back to one sample, sequenced in a study of immune heterogeneity within non-small cell lung tumors. Template came from bulk tumor genomic DNA, at approximately 600 ng per sample. In surgery, several biopsies were collected from each primary tumor at widely spaced sites. Curative surgery was undertaken by patients, who had untreated, newly diagnosed non-small cell lung cancer. Amplifying TCR beta CDR3 involved multiplex PCR carried out with 32 V and 13 J primers. TCRdb recomputed calls from the multiplex PCR reads with MiXCR, one row per CDR3 protein. The sample holds about 34,000 distinct CDR3 sequences; about 30% are singletons and the top ten take approximately 4%. The sample comprised lung tumor tissue. These receptor sequences come from a middle-aged man with non-small cell lung cancer.

The gene calls are TRBV20-1 and TRBJ2-3; no definite D call. From germline, CDR1 is DFQATT and CDR2 SNEGSKA (reference sequence). The CDR3 length is 16 residues. V lost 0 bases and J lost 2, with 15 bases in between. The CDR3, as DNA: TGCAGTGCTAGAGATCAGTCTGAGATTTCCACAGATACGCAGTATTTT. Translating gives CSARDQSEISTDTQYF.

This clonotype was seen only a few times. This clone may be a read error of a much larger clone one base away. The chain combines TRBV6-2 or TRBV6-3 with TRBJ2-7, with 10 bases lining up with TRBD2. The V segment lost 5 bases and the J segment 4 bases; nucleotides outside the gene matches: 20. Per the germline V gene, CDR1 is MNHEY and CDR2 is SVGEGT. This CDR3 is 19 amino acids long. For the CDR3, the DNA is TGTGCCAGCAGTGCCCGAGGGGGGGCTAGCGGGGGTTCGGTATACGAGCAGTACTTC. Its translation is CASSARGGASGGSVYEQYF.

Points on this clonotype: This may be a read error, as it is one base from a much larger clone. This rearrangement joins TRBV20-1 to TRBJ2-7; 9 bases line up with TRBD1. Germline assignment: CDR1 DFQATT and CDR2 SNEGSKA (reference sequence). This CDR3 has 15 residues. Here the CDR3 reads CSALASGQGPYDQYF. The CDR3 region has the DNA TGCAGTGCCCTAGCATCCGGACAGGGGCCTTACGATCAGTACTTC.

This clonotype was seen repeatedly, ten times or more. This rearrangement joins TRBV20-1 to TRBJ2-3; tentatively, D is TRBD1 (6 bases). Trimming left V 4 bases short and J 4 bases short, with 24 bases between. The germline V gene encodes CDR1 DFQATT and CDR2 SNEGSKA (reference sequence). The CDR3 extends over 17 amino acids. CDR3 amino acids: CSAKSPLAGERADTQYF. The CDR3 region has the DNA TGCAGTGCTAAGAGTCCCTTGGCAGGGGAGCGCGCAGATACGCAGTATTTT.

For this clonotype: A much larger clone differs by one base, so this may be a read error. This chain connects TRBV9 to TRBJ1-4, with D possibly matching TRBD1 (5 bases). Per germline, CDR1 SGDLS and CDR2 YYNGEE. The CDR3 runs to 13 residues. This CDR3 is CARSVGTGEKLFF. The DNA of the CDR3 is TGTGCCAGAAGCGTTGGGACCGGTGAAAAACTGTTTTTT.

The J gene is TRBJ2-1, the V gene TRBV25-1; D is perhaps TRBD2 (5 bases). Germline loops: CDR1 MGHDK, CDR2 SYGVNS. CDR3 length: 13 amino acids. V was pared by 3 bases and J by 4 bases, with 7 bases between. The CDR3, as DNA: TGTGCCAGCAGTGAGAGGGTTTACAATGAGCAGTTCTTC. Its translation is CASSERVYNEQFF.

Comments on this clonotype: This may be a read error: a much more frequent sequence differs by one nucleotide. The chain joins TRBV10-3 to TRBJ1-2; D not resolved. CDR1 and CDR2 (germline): ENHRY, SYGVKD. Trimming took 2 bases from V and 9 from J, leaving 10 bases between them. The CDR3 covers 12 residues. The DNA for the CDR3 is TGTGCCATCAGTGAGGCAGCTTATTGCTACACCTTC. Protein: CAISEAAYCYTF.

With regard to this clonotype: The junction does not match germline at one end; this may be a read error. This chain joins TRBV4-3 and TRBJ1-1; D is undetermined. From germline, CDR1 is LGHNA and CDR2 YSLEER. CDR3 size: 16 residues. The CDR3 protein is CASSHVWGSQYTVAFF. The CDR3 DNA sequence: TGCGCCAGCAGCCATGTTTGGGGAAGCCAGTACACTGTAGCTTTCTTT.

This clonotype was observed many times. The rearrangement links TRBV19 to TRBJ1-2; 7 bases line up with TRBD1. CDR3 length: 15 residues. With V trimmed by 0 bases and J by 4 bases, 5 bases remained unmatched. CDR1 LNHDA and CDR2 SQIVND come from the germline V gene (reference sequence). In nucleotides, the CDR3 is TGTGCCAGTAGTATAGATAGGGGACAGCTCTATGGCTACACCTTC. Protein: CASSIDRGQLYGYTF.

This clonotype has a count of ten or more. V and J are TRBV2 and TRBJ2-5; 8 bases fit TRBD1. With V trimmed by 7 bases and J by 2 bases, 6 bases remained unmatched. Looked up from germline, CDR1 is SNHLY and CDR2 is FYNNEI. CDR3 length: 14 amino acids. The CDR3 spells CASNEDRVQETQYF. In DNA form, the CDR3 reads TGTGCCAGCAACGAGGACAGGGTACAAGAGACCCAGTACTTC.

Points on this clonotype: A read error may account for a junction end that differs from germline. The rearrangement links TRBV20-1 to TRBJ2-7, with a tentative D call TRBD1 (5 bases). CDR3 length: 11 residues. Germline V lookup: CDR1 DFQATT, CDR2 SNEGSKA (reference sequence). The CDR3 protein is CSARTVYAQYF. CDR3 DNA sequence: TGCAGTGCTAGGACAGTCTACGCGCAGTACTTC.

Only a few counts were recorded for this clonotype. The genes are TRBV20-1 and TRBJ2-1; tentative D call: TRBD1 (6 bases). Germline CDR1 is DFQATT and CDR2 is SNEGSKA (reference sequence). The CDR3 covers 19 residues. The V end was cut by 0 bases, the J end by 0 bases, with 21 bases between. CDR3 sequence reads: CSARDYGYRDTRSYNEQFF. DNA of the CDR3: TGCAGTGCTAGAGATTATGGTTATCGGGACACTCGCTCCTACAATGAGCAGTTCTTC.

Comment on this clonotype: Just one base apart from a much larger clone, this may be a read error. The rearrangement joins TRBV25-1 to TRBJ2-7; 7 bases match TRBD1. The CDR3 contains 15 residues. Germline-derived CDR1 and CDR2 are MGHDK and SYGVNS. For the CDR3, the DNA is TGTTCCAGCAGTGAGACAGGGAAAGACTCCTACGAGCAGTACTTC. As protein: CSSSETGKDSYEQYF.

To note about this clonotype: As the CDR3 is not closed by the conserved phenylalanine or tryptophan, this likely results from a read error. V usage is TRBV7-2 and J usage is TRBJ2-1; D remains ambiguous. Germline CDR1 is SGHTA and CDR2 is FQGNSA. The V end was cut by 5 bases, the J end by 3 bases, with 8 bases between. This CDR3 spans 13 amino acids. The CDR3 region has the DNA TGTGCCAGCAGCCCGCCTCTCTACAATGAGCAGTTCTTA. Translation gives CASSPPLYNEQFL.

This clonotype was found many times. This chain uses TRBV12-3 or TRBV12-4 with TRBJ1-5; 12 bases map to TRBD1. Losses at the gene ends were 6 bases for V and 6 bases for J; bases not matched to a gene: 6. The CDR3 is 15 amino acids. The CDR3 nucleotides are TGTGCCAGCAGCCCCGGGACAGGGGGCTCTCAGCCCCAGCATTTT. Its protein is CASSPGTGGSQPQHF.

The chain links TRBV30 to TRBJ2-7; D may be TRBD1 (6 bases). The CDR3 totals 13 residues. Trimming removed 1 base at V and 5 bases at J, with 12 bases between. Germline values: CDR1 GTSNPN, CDR2 SVGIG (reference sequence). DNA of the CDR3: TGTGCCTGGAGTGGACAGGCGGTCAACGAGCAGTACTTC. Protein sequence: CAWSGQAVNEQYF.

This clonotype occurred many times. This sequence joins TRBV6-1 and TRBJ1-6; D uncertain. Trimming stripped 7 bases from V and 15 bases from J, with 22 bases between. CDR3 size: 14 residues. Looked up from germline, CDR1 is MNHNS and CDR2 is SASEGT. The CDR3 loop is CASTQARTSGVLHF. CDR3 nucleotide sequence: TGTGCCAGCACCCAAGCCCGGACGTCCGGGGTCCTCCACTTT.

The chain carries TRBV5-1 and TRBJ2-3, with 9 positions matching TRBD1. V lost 5 bases to trimming and J lost 4 bases; unmatched junction nucleotides: 5. This CDR3 region has 14 residues. Germline V CDR1 and CDR2: SGHRS, YFSETQ. CDR3 sequence reads: CASSLRDRADTQYF. DNA of the CDR3: TGCGCCAGCAGTCTTAGGGACAGGGCAGATACGCAGTATTTT.

This clonotype came up many times. The genes are TRBV10-3 and TRBJ2-7; TRBD2 agrees at 7 bases. The CDR3 has 13 residues. V dropped 8 bases and J dropped 6; count of bases not matched to a gene: 10. Germline CDR1 is ENHRY and CDR2 is SYGVKD. The CDR3 spells CAISRESFVEQYF. The CDR3 DNA reads TGTGCCATCTCGCGGGAGTCTTTTGTCGAGCAGTACTTC.

The V call is TRBV7-9, the J call TRBJ2-3; D remains unclear. The CDR3 runs 14 residues. V dropped 0 bases and J dropped 3 bases, with 7 bases sitting between them. Per the germline V gene, CDR1 is SEHNR and CDR2 is FQNEAQ (reference sequence). The CDR3 DNA sequence: TGTGCCAGCAGCTTAGCGTATCGGACAGATACGCAGTATTTT. It encodes CASSLAYRTDTQYF.

Regarding this clonotype: A much larger clonotype is one base distant, so this may be a read error. The V gene is TRBV9, the J gene TRBJ2-1; TRBD2 matches at 14 bases. CDR1 and CDR2 (germline): SGDLS, YYNGEE. This CDR3 comprises 17 residues. With 3 bases clipped from V and 3 bases from J, the junction kept 5 bases outside the gene matches. The DNA for the CDR3 is TGTGCCAGCAGCGCCGGGACTAGCGGGAGTATCTACAATGAGCAGTTCTTC. This gives the protein CASSAGTSGSIYNEQFF.

Only a few counts were recorded for this clonotype. The genes are TRBV7-2 and TRBJ1-2; tentatively, D is TRBD1 (5 bases). In germline, CDR1 is SGHTA, CDR2 FQGNSA. The CDR3 totals 13 residues. V was pared by 5 bases and J by 4 bases, with 11 bases between. CDR3 protein: CASSGTGVYGYTF. CDR3 nucleotide sequence: TGTGCCAGCAGCGGTACAGGAGTCTATGGCTACACCTTC.

This clonotype has more than one count but fewer than ten. The chain recombines TRBV6-4 with TRBJ1-5; possible D gene TRBD1, 5 bases. The germline V gene encodes CDR1 MRHNA and CDR2 SNTAGT. This CDR3 is 15 amino acids long. Trimming pared 4 bases from V and 0 bases from J, leaving 10 bases between. CDR3 in amino acids: CASSGGGVSNQPQHF. The DNA for the CDR3 is TGTGCCAGCAGTGGGGGGGGGGTTAGCAATCAGCCCCAGCATTTT.